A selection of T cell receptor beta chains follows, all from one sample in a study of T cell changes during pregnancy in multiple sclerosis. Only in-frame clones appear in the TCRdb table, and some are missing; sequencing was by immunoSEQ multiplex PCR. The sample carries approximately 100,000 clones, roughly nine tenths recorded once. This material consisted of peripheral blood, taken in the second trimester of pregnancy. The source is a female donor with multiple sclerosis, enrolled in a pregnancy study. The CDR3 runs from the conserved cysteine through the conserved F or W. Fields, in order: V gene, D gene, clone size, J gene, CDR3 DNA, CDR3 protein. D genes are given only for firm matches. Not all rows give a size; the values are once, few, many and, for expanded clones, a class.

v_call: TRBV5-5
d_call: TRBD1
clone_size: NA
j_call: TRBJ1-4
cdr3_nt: TGTGCCAGCAGCGGGACAGTAAAAAAACTGTTTTTT
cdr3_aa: CASSGTVKKLFF

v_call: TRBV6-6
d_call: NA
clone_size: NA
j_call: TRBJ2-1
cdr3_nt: TGTGCCAGCAGTTTCGGACTTGCCTCCTACAATGAGCAGTTCTTC
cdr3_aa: CASSFGLASYNEQFF

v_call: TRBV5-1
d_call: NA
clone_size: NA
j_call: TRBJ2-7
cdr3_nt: TGCGCCAGCAAGGAGACTGGCGGGCACTACGAGCAGTACTTC
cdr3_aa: CASKETGGHYEQYF

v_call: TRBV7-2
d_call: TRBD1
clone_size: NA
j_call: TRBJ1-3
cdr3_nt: TGTGCCAGCAGCCGGACCACAGGGGGTGGAAACACCATATATTTT
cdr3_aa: CASSRTTGGGNTIYF

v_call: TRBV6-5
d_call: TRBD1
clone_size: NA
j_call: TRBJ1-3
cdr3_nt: TGTGCCAGCAGCCGACAGGGCGACTCTGGAAACACCATATATTTT
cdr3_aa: CASSRQGDSGNTIYF

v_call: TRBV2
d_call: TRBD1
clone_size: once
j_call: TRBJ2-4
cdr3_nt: TGTGCCAGCAGGGAGACGACAGGGGGAAACATTCAGTACTTC
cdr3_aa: CASRETTGGNIQYF

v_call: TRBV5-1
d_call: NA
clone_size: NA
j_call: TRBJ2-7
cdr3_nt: TGCGCCAGCAGCCCACCACGGGCCTCGGGGGAATACGAGCAGTACTTC
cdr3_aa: CASSPPRASGEYEQYF

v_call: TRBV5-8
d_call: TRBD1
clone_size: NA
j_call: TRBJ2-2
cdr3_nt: TGTGCCAGCAGCTTGAAGGACAGGGCGGGCACCGGGGAGCTGTTTTTT
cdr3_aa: CASSLKDRAGTGELFF

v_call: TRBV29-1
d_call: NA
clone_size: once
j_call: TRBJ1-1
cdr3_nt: TGCAGCGGCGTCGCCAGGGGAAAGAACACTGAAGCTTTCTTT
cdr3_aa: CSGVARGKNTEAFF

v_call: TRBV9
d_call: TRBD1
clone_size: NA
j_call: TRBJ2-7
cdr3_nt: TGTGCCAGCAGCGTAGGGGGACAGTCCTACGAGCAGTACTTC
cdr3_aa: CASSVGGQSYEQYF

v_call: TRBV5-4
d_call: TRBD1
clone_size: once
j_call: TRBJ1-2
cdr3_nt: TGTGCCAGCAGCTCCACGACAGGGGTGTATGGCTACACCTTC
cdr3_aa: CASSSTTGVYGYTF

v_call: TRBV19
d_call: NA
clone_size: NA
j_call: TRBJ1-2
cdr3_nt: TGTGCCAGTCGGCAGGGCCAGGGCTACACCTTC
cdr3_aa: CASRQGQGYTF

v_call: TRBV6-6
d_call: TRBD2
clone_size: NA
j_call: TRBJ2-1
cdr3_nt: TGTGCCACGAGGGAGGGCTACAATGAGCAGTTCTTC
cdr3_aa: CATREGYNEQFF

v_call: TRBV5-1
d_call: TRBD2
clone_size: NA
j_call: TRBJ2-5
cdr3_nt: TGCGCCAGCAGCTTCGGACTAGCGGGAGGGCAAGAGACCCAGTACTTC
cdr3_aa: CASSFGLAGGQETQYF

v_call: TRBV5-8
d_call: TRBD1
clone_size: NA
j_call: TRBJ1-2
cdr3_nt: TGTGCCAGCAGCCCGGCCATCGGGACAGGGGCTAGCTATGGCTACACCTTC
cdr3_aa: CASSPAIGTGASYGYTF

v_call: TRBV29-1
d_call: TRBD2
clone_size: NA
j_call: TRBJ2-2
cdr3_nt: TGCAGCGCTTCGCAGGGACTAGCGGGAGCCACCGGGGAGCTGTTTTTT
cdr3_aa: CSASQGLAGATGELFF

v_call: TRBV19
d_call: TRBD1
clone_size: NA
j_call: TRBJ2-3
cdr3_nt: TGTGCCAGTACCCTGAGGACAGGTAGCACAGATACGCAGTATTTT
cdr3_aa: CASTLRTGSTDTQYF

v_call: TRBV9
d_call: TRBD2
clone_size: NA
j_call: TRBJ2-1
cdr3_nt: TGTGCCAGCAGCGTAGCTCCAGGGACTAGCGCGAACAATGAGCAGTTCTTC
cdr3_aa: CASSVAPGTSANNEQFF

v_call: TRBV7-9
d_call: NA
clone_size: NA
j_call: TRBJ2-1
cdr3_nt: TGTGCCAGCAGCTTAGGAGGGTTAGTGGATGAGCAGTTCTTC
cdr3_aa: CASSLGGLVDEQFF

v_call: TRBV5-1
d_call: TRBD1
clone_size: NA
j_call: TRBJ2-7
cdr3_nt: TGCGCCAGCAGCCGGAGGACAGGGGGCGAATACGAGCAGTACTTC
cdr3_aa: CASSRRTGGEYEQYF

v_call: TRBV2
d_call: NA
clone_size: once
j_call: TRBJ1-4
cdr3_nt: TGTGCCAGCAGGACCGCGGGGGGGGATGAAAAACTGTTTTTT
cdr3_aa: CASRTAGGDEKLFF

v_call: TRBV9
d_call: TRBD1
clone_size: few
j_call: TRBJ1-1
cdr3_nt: TGTGCCAGCAGCCCGCGGACAGGGAACACTGAAGCTTTCTTT
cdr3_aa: CASSPRTGNTEAFF

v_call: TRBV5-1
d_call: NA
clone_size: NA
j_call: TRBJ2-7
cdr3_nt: TGCGCCAGCAGCTTTAAGACAACCTACGAGCAGTACTTC
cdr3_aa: CASSFKTTYEQYF

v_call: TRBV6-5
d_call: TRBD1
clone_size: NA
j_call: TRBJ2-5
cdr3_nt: TGTGCCAGCAGTTTGGGACAGCAAGAGACCCAGTACTTC
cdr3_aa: CASSLGQQETQYF

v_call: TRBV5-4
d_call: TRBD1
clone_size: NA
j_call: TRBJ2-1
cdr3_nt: TGTGCCAGCAGCTTGGACAGGGGTACCCACAATGAGCAGTTCTTC
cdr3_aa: CASSLDRGTHNEQFF

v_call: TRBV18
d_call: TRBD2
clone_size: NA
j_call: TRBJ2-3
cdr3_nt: TGTGCCAGCTCACCACCGCGCGGGAGGATTACAGATACGCAGTATTTT
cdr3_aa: CASSPPRGRITDTQYF

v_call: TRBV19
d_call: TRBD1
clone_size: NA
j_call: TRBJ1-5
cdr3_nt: TGTGCCAGTAGTATCACCCGGTTGGGACAGGGACTTCAGCCCCAGCATTTT
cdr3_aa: CASSITRLGQGLQPQHF

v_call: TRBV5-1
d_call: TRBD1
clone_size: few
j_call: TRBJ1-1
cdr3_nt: TGCGCCAGCAGCTTGGTCCGCGACAGGGATGAAGCTTTCTTT
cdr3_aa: CASSLVRDRDEAFF

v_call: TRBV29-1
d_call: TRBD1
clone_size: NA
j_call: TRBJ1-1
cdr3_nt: TGCAGCGTGGATACCGGACAGGGGATGAACACTGAAGCTTTCTTT
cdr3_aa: CSVDTGQGMNTEAFF

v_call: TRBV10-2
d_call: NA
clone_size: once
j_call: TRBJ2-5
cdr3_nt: TGCGCCAGCAGTGAGGACAGCCAAGAGACCCAGTACTTC
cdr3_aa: CASSEDSQETQYF

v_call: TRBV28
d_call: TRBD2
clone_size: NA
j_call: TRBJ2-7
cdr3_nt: TGTGCCAGCAGTTCCCGCGGCCGGAGTAGCGGGAGGGTCTCCTACGAGCAGTACTTC
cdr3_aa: CASSSRGRSSGRVSYEQYF

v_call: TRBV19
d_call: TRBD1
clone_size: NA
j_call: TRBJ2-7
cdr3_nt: TGTGCCAGTAGCCAGGGGGACACGTCCTACGAGCAGTACTTC
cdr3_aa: CASSQGDTSYEQYF

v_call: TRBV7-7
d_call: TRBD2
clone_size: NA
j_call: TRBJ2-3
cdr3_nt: TGTGCCAGCAGTCTCGGGGGGGCAGATACGCAGTATTTT
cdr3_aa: CASSLGGADTQYF

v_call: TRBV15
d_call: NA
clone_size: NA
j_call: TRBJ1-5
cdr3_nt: TGTGCCACCAGCAGAGAGGGAGATCCTACCATCAAGCACCAGCATTTT
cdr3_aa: CATSREGDPTIKHQHF

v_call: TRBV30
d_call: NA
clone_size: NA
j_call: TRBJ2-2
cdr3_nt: TGTGCCTTACGGGGAAATACCGGGGAGCTGTTTTTT
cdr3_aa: CALRGNTGELFF

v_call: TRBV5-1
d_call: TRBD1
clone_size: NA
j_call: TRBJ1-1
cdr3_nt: TGCGCCAGCAGCCTACCCGGGACAGGGGGCAGGTCTGAAGCTTTCTTT
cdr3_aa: CASSLPGTGGRSEAFF

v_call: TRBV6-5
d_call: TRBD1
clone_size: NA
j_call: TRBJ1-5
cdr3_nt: TGTGCCAGCAGTACTGACAGGGGGTCTAACCAGCCCCAGCATTTT
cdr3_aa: CASSTDRGSNQPQHF

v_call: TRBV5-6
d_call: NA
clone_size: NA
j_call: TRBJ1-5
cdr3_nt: TGTGCCAGCAGCCGTATCAATCAGCCCCAGCATTTT
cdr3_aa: CASSRINQPQHF

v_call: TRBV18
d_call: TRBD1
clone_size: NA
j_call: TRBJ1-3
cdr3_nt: TGTGCCAGCTCGCGCGGACAGGGGAATTCTGGAAACACCATATATTTT
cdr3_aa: CASSRGQGNSGNTIYF

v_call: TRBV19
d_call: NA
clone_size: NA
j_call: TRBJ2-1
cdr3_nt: TGTGCCAGTGGCGGCGCGGGGAGGCCCTACAATGAGCAGTTCTTC
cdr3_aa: CASGGAGRPYNEQFF

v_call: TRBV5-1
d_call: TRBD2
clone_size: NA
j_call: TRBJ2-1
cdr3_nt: TGCGCCAGCAGCCCTCTAGCGGGAGCGAATGAGCAGTTCTTC
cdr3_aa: CASSPLAGANEQFF

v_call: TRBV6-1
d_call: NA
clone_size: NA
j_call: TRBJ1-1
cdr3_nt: TGTGCCAGCAGTTCCGGACAGAACACTGAAGCTTTCTTT
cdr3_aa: CASSSGQNTEAFF

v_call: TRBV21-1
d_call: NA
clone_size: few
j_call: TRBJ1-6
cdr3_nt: TGTGCCAGCAGCAAGAGGGCCTATAATTCACCCCTCCACTTT
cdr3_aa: CASSKRAYNSPLHF